This TCR beta chain derives from a study of blood T cell repertoires in COVID-19. Turning to the study itself: Nucleic acid was either cDNA or gDNA, and it came from T cells, B-cell-depleted T cells, or PBMCs.

CDR1 is LNHDA and CDR2 is SQIVND in the germline V gene (reference sequence). This CDR3 is 14 amino acids long. With V trimmed by 6 bases and J by 4 bases, 4 bases remained unmatched. Per the authors' pipeline: Amplification of reference gene primers provided the estimated nucleated cell counts. Only in-frame clones appear in the TCRdb table, and some are missing; sequencing was by immunoSEQ multiplex PCR. From that table come the V and J calls and clone size; the DNA was used to work out D and trimming. This sample carries fewer than 300,000 clones, 65% to 90% of them seen once, and the ten largest clones take about 9.9%. Seattle cases were enrolled at active infection and followed longitudinally.

The genes are TRBV19 and TRBJ1-5; 9 nucleotides line up with TRBD1. The sequence was obtained from a man in his fifties with COVID-19, enrolled during active disease. Sequencing was performed on peripheral blood. CDR3: CASRRQGENQPQHF. The CDR3 region has the DNA TGTGCCAGTAGACGACAGGGGGAAAATCAGCCCCAGCATTTT.